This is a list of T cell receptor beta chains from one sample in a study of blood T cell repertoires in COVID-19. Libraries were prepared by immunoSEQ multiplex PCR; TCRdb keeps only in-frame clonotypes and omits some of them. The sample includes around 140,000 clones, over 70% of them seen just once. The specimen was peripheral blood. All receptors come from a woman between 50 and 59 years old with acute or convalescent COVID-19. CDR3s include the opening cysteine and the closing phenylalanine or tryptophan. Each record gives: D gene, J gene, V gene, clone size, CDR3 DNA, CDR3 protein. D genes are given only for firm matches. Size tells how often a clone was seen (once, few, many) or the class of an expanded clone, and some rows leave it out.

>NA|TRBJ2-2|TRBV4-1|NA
TGCGCCAGCAGCCGCCCCCAGGGTGGCACCGGGGAGCTGTTTTTT
CASSRPQGGTGELFF
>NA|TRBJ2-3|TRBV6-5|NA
TGTGCCAGCAGAAAACAGGGGTGGGGAGGAGATACGCAGTATTTT
CASRKQGWGGDTQYF
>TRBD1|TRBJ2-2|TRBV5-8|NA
TGTGCCAGCAGCTTCGGGGACAGGGTCATCGGGGAGCTGTTTTTT
CASSFGDRVIGELFF
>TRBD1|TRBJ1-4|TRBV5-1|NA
TGCGCCAGCAGCCTCCCAACAGGGGCAACTAATGAAAAACTGTTTTTT
CASSLPTGATNEKLFF
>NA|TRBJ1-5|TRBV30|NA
TGTGCCTGGAGTGTAAATGAGAGACGGGGGCCCCAGCATTTT
CAWSVNERRGPQHF
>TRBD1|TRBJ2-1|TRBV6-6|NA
TGTGCCAGCAGTCAACAAGGTCCCGGGACAGGGGCGTACAATGAGCAGTTCTTC
CASSQQGPGTGAYNEQFF
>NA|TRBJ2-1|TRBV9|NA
TGTGCCAGCAGCCCAGGCGAGTATAATGAGCAGTTCTTC
CASSPGEYNEQFF
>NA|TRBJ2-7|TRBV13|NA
TGTGCCAGCAGCTTCCGACTAGTTAGCTCCTACGAGCAGTACTTC
CASSFRLVSSYEQYF
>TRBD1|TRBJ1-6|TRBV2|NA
TGTGCCAGCAGTGGGGGACAGGGGAGGAATTCACCCCTCCACTTT
CASSGGQGRNSPLHF
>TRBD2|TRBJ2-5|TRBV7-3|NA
TGTGCCAGCACCCCAGGCGGGGGGCGCGGGGAGACCCAGTACTTC
CASTPGGGRGETQYF
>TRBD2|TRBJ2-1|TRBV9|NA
TGTGCCAGCACCCTATTAGCGGGAGGCACCTACAATGAGCAGTTCTTC
CASTLLAGGTYNEQFF
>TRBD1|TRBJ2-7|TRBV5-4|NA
TGTGCCAGCAAGTCCGGGACAGTCTCCTACGAGCAGTACTTC
CASKSGTVSYEQYF
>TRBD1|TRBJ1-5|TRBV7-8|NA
TGTGCCAGCAGTCGGGACAGGGTAAATCAGCCCCAGCATTTT
CASSRDRVNQPQHF
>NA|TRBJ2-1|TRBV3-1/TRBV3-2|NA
TGTGCCAGCAGCCAAGATTCAGGGCTCGCCTACAATGAGCAGTTCTTC
CASSQDSGLAYNEQFF
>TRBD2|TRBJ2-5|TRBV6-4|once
TGTGCCAGCAGCCCCGGCCGGGGGGAGGGTAGTGAGACCCAGTACTTC
CASSPGRGEGSETQYF
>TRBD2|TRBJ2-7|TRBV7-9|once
TGTGCCAGCAGCCACGGACTAGCGGGATGGTACGAGCAGTACTTC
CASSHGLAGWYEQYF
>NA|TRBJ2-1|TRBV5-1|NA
TGCGCCAGCAGCTTCGGCGGTAGCAACTCGGTCAATGAGCAGTTCTTC
CASSFGGSNSVNEQFF
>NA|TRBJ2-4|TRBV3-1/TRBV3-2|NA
TGTGCCAGCAGCCAAGAGGGGCCAAACATTCAGTACTTC
CASSQEGPNIQYF
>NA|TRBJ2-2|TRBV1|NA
TGCACCAGCAGCCAAGAGGTACGACTAGCGGGAGTAGGGACCGGGGAGCTGTTTTTT
CTSSQEVRLAGVGTGELFF
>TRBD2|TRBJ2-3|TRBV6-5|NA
TGTGCCAGCAGTTACTCGACTAGCGGGGGCACAGATACGCAGTATTTT
CASSYSTSGGTDTQYF
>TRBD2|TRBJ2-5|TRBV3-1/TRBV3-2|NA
TGTGCCAGCAGCCAAGATTGGGGTTGGGGGACTAGCTACCAAGAGACCCAGTACTTC
CASSQDWGWGTSYQETQYF
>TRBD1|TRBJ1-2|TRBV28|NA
TGTGCCATCACCCTTGGACAGGGGAGAGGCTACACCTTC
CAITLGQGRGYTF
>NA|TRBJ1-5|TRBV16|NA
TGTGCCAGCAGCCAATATGGCTTGGGCAGGGGCAATCAGCCCCAGCATTTT
CASSQYGLGRGNQPQHF
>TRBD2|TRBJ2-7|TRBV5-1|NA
TGCGCCAGCAGCCTGCAGGGAGCGGGGGGCTTTCGGGAGCAGTACTTC
CASSLQGAGGFREQYF
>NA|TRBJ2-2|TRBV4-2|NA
TGTGCCAGCAGCCAACCCTCAGATAACACCGGGGAGCTGTTTTTT
CASSQPSDNTGELFF
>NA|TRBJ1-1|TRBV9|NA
TGTGCCAGCAGCGTAGTGCGGGAGAACACTGAAGCTTTCTTT
CASSVVRENTEAFF
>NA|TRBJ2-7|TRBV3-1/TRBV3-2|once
TGTGCCAGCAGCCAAGAGGGGGAAGACAGGTACTACGAGCAGTACTTC
CASSQEGEDRYYEQYF
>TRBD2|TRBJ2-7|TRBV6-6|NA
TGTGCCAGCAGTCCCGGACTAGCGGGATATCCCGAGCAGTACTTC
CASSPGLAGYPEQYF
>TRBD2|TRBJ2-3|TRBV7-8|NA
TGTGCCAGCAGCGCATGGGCGGGGGGGCCCCGCACAGATACGCAGTATTTT
CASSAWAGGPRTDTQYF
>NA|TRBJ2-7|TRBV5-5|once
TGTGCCAGCAGCTTCCCGGCGGAGTCCTACGAGCAGTACTTC
CASSFPAESYEQYF
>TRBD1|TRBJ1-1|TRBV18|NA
TGTGCCAGCTCACCATCTCTCGCGTACTTAGGACAGGGGAACACTGAAGCTTTCTTT
CASSPSLAYLGQGNTEAFF
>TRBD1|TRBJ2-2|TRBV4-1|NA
TGCGCCAGCAGCCAAGAACGGACAGGAGTTACCGGGGAGCTGTTTTTT
CASSQERTGVTGELFF
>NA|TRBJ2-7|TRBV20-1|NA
TGCAGTGCTTTGAGCTCCTACGAGCAGTACTTC
CSALSSYEQYF
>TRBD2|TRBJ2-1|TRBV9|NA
TGTGCCAGCAGCCCCGGTGGGCTAGCGGATTCCTACAATGAGCAGTTCTTC
CASSPGGLADSYNEQFF
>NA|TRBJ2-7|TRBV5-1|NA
TGCGCCAGCACCGACAACGTTCTAGGGGTTGGTATCAAGCAGTACTTC
CASTDNVLGVGIKQYF
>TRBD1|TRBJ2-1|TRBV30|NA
TGTGCCTGGAGTGCGGGACAGGGCTACAATGAGCAGTTCTTC
CAWSAGQGYNEQFF
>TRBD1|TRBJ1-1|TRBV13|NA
TGTGCCAGCAGCTCACCTGGACAGGGGGCTGGCACTGAAGCTTTCTTT
CASSSPGQGAGTEAFF
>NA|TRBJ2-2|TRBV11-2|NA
TGTGCCAGCAGCTTAGACGTGGGGCGCGCCACCGGGGAGCTGTTTTTT
CASSLDVGRATGELFF
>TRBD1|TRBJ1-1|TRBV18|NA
TGTGCCAGCTCACCCCCGGGACAGGTAGTTGGTGAAGCTTTCTTT
CASSPPGQVVGEAFF
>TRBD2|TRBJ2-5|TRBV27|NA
TGTGCCAGCAGTCCCTACGAGGGCTGGGGGGGGGAGACCCAGTACTTC
CASSPYEGWGGETQYF
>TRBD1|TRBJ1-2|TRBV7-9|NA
TGTGCCAGCAGCGGGTCGGGACAGGGACTCCCTGGCTACACCTTC
CASSGSGQGLPGYTF
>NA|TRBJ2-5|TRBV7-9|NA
TGTGCCAGCAGCTTCGCGGAGACCCAGTACTTC
CASSFAETQYF
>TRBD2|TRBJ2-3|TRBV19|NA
TGTGCCAGTAGCTCTCTAGCGGGTTCCACAGATACGCAGTATTTT
CASSSLAGSTDTQYF